This TCR beta chain was found in a study of shared T cell receptors in the human thymus. Clones were sequenced by immunoSEQ multiplex PCR, and TCRdb holds only the in-frame ones, with some missing. The profile shows hundreds of thousands of clones, around 87% of them singletons. With 5 bases clipped from V and 5 bases from J, the junction kept 11 bases outside the gene matches. This CDR3 is 16 amino acids long. Looked up from germline, CDR1 is SGHVS and CDR2 is FNYEAQ. Another study also made use of these data, one on human thymus T cells. As reported in that work: Donor material was obtained from healthy Finnish infants undergoing corrective surgery for congenital heart defects. During corrective heart surgery, resections were taken, and the thymus tissue came from them. V and J gene usage appeared biased in thymic and blood repertoires. Thymic repertoires overlap heavily among unrelated individuals, related research has reported.

The V call is TRBV7-6, the J call TRBJ1-1; 10 bases line up with TRBD1. The receptor was isolated from a boy under three years old with a congenital heart defect. Sequenced material: thymocytes. CDR3 protein: CASSPQPRTGGTEAFF. CDR3 sequence (DNA): TGTGCCAGCAGCCCCCAACCGCGGACAGGGGGAACTGAAGCTTTCTTT.